The 20 T cell receptor beta chains below come from one sample, sequenced in a study of T cells in localized non-small cell lung cancer. Assay used: immunoSEQ multiplex PCR; TCRdb lists only in-frame clones, some missing. The sample holds some 2,200 clones, around 22% seen once. The material sequenced was lung tumor tissue, taken before any cancer treatment. The receptor set was obtained from a man aged 40-75 years with stage II lung adenocarcinoma.

Only a few counts were recorded for this clone. This rearrangement joins TRBV30 to TRBJ1-3, with a tentative D call TRBD1 (6 bases). CDR1 and CDR2 from the germline V gene are GTSNPN and SVGIG (reference sequence). This CDR3 has 15 residues. V lost 5 bases, J lost 0 bases, and 14 bases lay in between. The CDR3 coding sequence is TGTGCCTGGCGACTTACAGGGCTCTCTGGAAACACCATATATTTT. Amino acid sequence: CAWRLTGLSGNTIYF.

V usage is TRBV28 and J usage is TRBJ1-2; D is ambiguous. Germline V gene data show CDR1 as MDHEN and CDR2 as SYDVKM. This CDR3 has 15 residues. V gave up 4 bases and J gave up 3 bases, with 15 bases separating them. The CDR3 bases are TGTGCCAGCAGTTCGGGCGGCAGGAGACACTATGGCTACACCTTC. Protein product: CASSSGGRRHYGYTF.

This clone is labeled as medium-sized. The rearrangement links TRBV11-3 to TRBJ2-5; D ambiguous. The CDR3 has 15 amino acids. V was cut by 0 bases and J by 6 bases, with 14 bases left in between. Germline lookup yields CDR1 SGHNT and CDR2 YENEEA. The CDR3 nucleotides are TGTGCCAGCAGCTTAGAGGCCGGAACCTCGAAGACCCAGTACTTC. Protein: CASSLEAGTSKTQYF.

The chain carries TRBV19 and TRBJ2-6; D is perhaps TRBD1 or TRBD2 (5 bases each). The CDR3 consists of 17 residues. Germline V gene lookup returns CDR1 LNHDA and CDR2 SQIVND (reference sequence). Trimming left V 2 bases short and J 0 bases short, with 11 bases between. This CDR3 is CASSIRNGGSGANVLTF. Here the CDR3 DNA reads TGTGCCAGTAGTATAAGGAATGGGGGCTCTGGGGCCAACGTCCTGACTTTC.

By frequency in the sample, this clone is large (0.1 to 1%). This chain links TRBV6-8 with TRBJ1-1, with a tentative D call TRBD1 (5 bases). Germline CDR1 and CDR2: MNHGY and SAAAGT. CDR3 size: 14 residues. V was pared by 5 bases and J by 7 bases, with 17 bases between. CDR3 protein: CASSASVGAGEAFF. DNA of the CDR3: TGTGCCAGCAGTGCCTCGGTTGGGGCGGGTGAAGCTTTCTTT.

The genes are TRBV18 and TRBJ1-1; a possible D gene is TRBD1 (5 bases). CDR1 is KGHSH, CDR2 LQKENI, per germline. Trimming left V 2 bases short and J 1 base short, with 14 bases between. This CDR3 is 16 amino acids long. The CDR3 nucleotides read TGTGCCAGCTCACCAAGACAGTTCACTTCGAACACTGAAGCTTTCTTT. The encoded protein is CASSPRQFTSNTEAFF. Full variable domain (missing parts from reference TRBV18 and TRBJ1-1): NAGVMQNPRHLVRRRGQEARLRCSPMKGHSHVYWYRQLPEEGLKFMVYLQKENIIDESGMPKERFSAEFPKEGPSILRIQQVVRGDSAAYFCASSPRQFTSNTEAFFGQGTRLTVV.

The CDR3 DNA reads as TGTGCCAGCAGCTTTAGCGGGGGCTCCTACGAGCAGTACTTC. This gives the protein CASSFSGGSYEQYF. The J gene is TRBJ2-7, the V gene TRBV11-3; 9 nucleotides agree with TRBD2. The CDR3 extends over 14 amino acids. Losses at the gene ends were 3 bases for V and 0 bases for J; bases not matched to a gene: 0. The germline V gene has CDR1 SGHNT and CDR2 YENEEA.

This chain uses TRBV30 with TRBJ2-7, with 15 bases matching TRBD2. The CDR3 length is 15 residues. Germline V gives CDR1 GTSNPN, CDR2 SVGIG (reference sequence). Unmatched junction bases numbered 6, after V lost 3 bases and J lost 6 bases. The CDR3, as DNA: TGTGCCTGGAGAGCAATGGGACTAGCGGGAGGCGAGCAGTACTTC. Translating it yields CAWRAMGLAGGEQYF.

The J gene is TRBJ2-2, the V gene TRBV11-3, with 7 bases lining up with TRBD1. The junction had 9 bases not matched to a gene; V was cut back by 5 bases and J by 9 bases. Looked up from germline, CDR1 is SGHNT and CDR2 is YENEEA. The CDR3 runs to 14 residues. This CDR3 is CASSRQGEHRELFF. For the CDR3, the DNA is TGTGCCAGCAGCCGACAGGGAGAGCACCGGGAGCTGTTTTTT.

This clone was detected a few times. The V and J genes are TRBV14 and TRBJ1-1, with D possibly being TRBD1 (6 bases). The CDR3 is 13 amino acids. CDR1 SGHDN and CDR2 FVKESK come from the germline V gene. V lost 6 bases and J lost 0, with 8 bases in between. The CDR3 DNA sequence: TGTGCCAGCAGACGACAGGTGAACACTGAAGCTTTCTTT. The encoded protein is CASRRQVNTEAFF. The full variable domain, with the rest looked up from reference TRBV14 and TRBJ1-1, is EAGVTQFPSHSVIEKGQTVTLRCDPISGHDNLYWYRRVMGKEIKFLLHFVKESKQDESGMPNNRFLAERTGGTYSTLKVQPAELEDSGVYFCASRRQVNTEAFFGQGTRLTVV.

By sample share, this clone is medium-sized. The rearrangement uses TRBV11-3 and TRBJ2-4; D unresolved. V lost 1 base and J 0 bases, leaving 10 bases between the germline ends. Germline CDR1 and CDR2: SGHNT and YENEEA. The CDR3 loop spans 16 amino acids. CDR3: CASSLGDSLAKNIQYF. CDR3 DNA: TGTGCCAGCAGCTTAGGGGATTCTCTAGCCAAAAACATTCAGTACTTC. Supplemented by reference TRBV11-3 and TRBJ2-4, the full variable domain reads EAGVVQSPRYKIIEKKQPVAFWCNPISGHNTLYWYLQNLGQGPELLIRYENEEAVDDSQLPKDRFSAERLKGVDSTLKIQPAELGDSAVYLCASSLGDSLAKNIQYFGAGTRLSVL.

This clone was counted a few times. The chain couples TRBV18 to TRBJ1-6; perhaps TRBD1 as D (6 bases). The CDR3 totals 15 residues. CDR1 is KGHSH, CDR2 LQKENI, per germline. Trimming shortened V by 3 bases and J by 7 bases, and 13 bases separated the two germline ends. The CDR3 region has the DNA TGTGCCAGCTCACCGGCAGGGGTGGGGAATTCACCCCTCCACTTT. Translating it yields CASSPAGVGNSPLHF.

This chain joins TRBV6-8 and TRBJ1-1, with D unclear. This CDR3 contains 14 residues. V was shortened by 6 bases and J by 5 bases, with 16 bases between the two germline ends. Germline V gene data show CDR1 as MNHGY and CDR2 as SAAAGT. The CDR3 is CASSRVSPVTEAFF. The DNA for the CDR3 is TGTGCCAGCAGCCGTGTCAGCCCGGTAACTGAAGCTTTCTTT.

This clone qualifies as large. The chain couples TRBV18 to TRBJ2-3, with TRBD2 identical over 10 bases. The CDR3 contains 14 residues. Trimming at V came to 4 bases and at J to 8 bases, leaving 6 bases not matched to a gene. Germline loops: CDR1 KGHSH, CDR2 LQKENI. CDR3 loop: CASSQGTSASTQYF. CDR3 DNA sequence: TGTGCCAGCTCACAAGGGACTAGCGCTAGTACGCAGTATTTT.

The chain joins TRBV18 to TRBJ2-7; D gene uncertain. Germline V CDR1 and CDR2: KGHSH, LQKENI. The CDR3 runs 12 residues. Trimming removed 6 bases from V and 4 bases from J, with 10 bases in between. The CDR3 coding sequence is TGTGCCAGCTCGTCGCCCACTTACGAGCAGTACTTC. It codes for CASSSPTYEQYF.

This clone was recorded a few times. The CDR3 loop is CASSVGPAASTDTQYF. The CDR3, as DNA: TGTGCCAGCAGCGTAGGTCCAGCGGCTAGCACAGATACGCAGTATTTT. V usage is TRBV9 and J usage is TRBJ2-3; perhaps TRBD2 as D (5 bases). There are 16 residues in the CDR3. V lost 0 bases, J lost 0 bases, and 11 bases lay in between. Germline values: CDR1 SGDLS, CDR2 YYNGEE. The full variable domain, its missing parts supplied by reference TRBV9 and TRBJ2-3, is DSGVTQTPKHLITATGQRVTLRCSPRSGDLSVYWYQQSLDQGLQFLIQYYNGEERAKGNILERFSAQQFPDLHSELNLSSLELGDSALYFCASSVGPAASTDTQYFGPGTRLTVL.

The chain is built from TRBV18 and TRBJ1-2, with TRBD1 as a possible D gene (5 bases). The ends were cut back, 4 bases at V and 1 base at J, with 10 bases in the middle. CDR1 is KGHSH, CDR2 LQKENI, per germline. The CDR3 is 14 amino acids. The CDR3 spells CASSQGANNYGYTF. CDR3 nucleotides: TGTGCCAGCTCACAAGGGGCGAATAACTATGGCTACACCTTC.

This clone came up many times. This chain uses TRBV7-5 with TRBJ2-3; TRBD2 is the table's D call and was not checked against the DNA. TRBV7-5 is designated a pseudogene. The CDR3 has 16 amino acids. CDR3 sequence: CASSLTAGAQTDTQYF. The CDR3 DNA reads TGTGCCAGCAGCTTAACCGCGGGAGCGCAAACCGATACGCAGTATTTT.

Concerning this clone itself: The junction departs from germline at one end; a sequencing error may be responsible. The rearrangement links TRBV6-8 to TRBJ1-1, with TRBD1 identical over 7 bases. The CDR3 spans 16 residues. Per the germline V gene, CDR1 is MNHGY and CDR2 is SAAAGT. Written as DNA, the CDR3 is TGTGCCATCAGTCCGGCGGACAGGTACTTTTACACTGAAGCTTTCTTT. It specifies CAISPADRYFYTEAFF.

The chain carries TRBV19 and TRBJ1-5, with 9 bases lining up with TRBD1. Unmatched junction bases numbered 10, after V lost 6 bases and J lost 4 bases. There are 16 residues in the CDR3. Germline V lookup: CDR1 LNHDA, CDR2 SQIVND (reference sequence). This CDR3 reads CASRGLDRGENQPQHF. The CDR3 DNA reads as TGTGCCAGTAGGGGCCTGGACAGGGGAGAAAATCAGCCCCAGCATTTT.